Listed here are 30 T cell receptor beta chains from one sample, sequenced in a study of OX40 agonist ivuxolimab in advanced cancers. The protocol was immunoSEQ multiplex PCR, while the TCRdb copy is restricted to in-frame clones and leaves out a portion. The table has 37,000 or so clones, 82% seen once. The starting material was CD4+ or CD8+ T cells sorted from blood, obtained in a trial of the OX40 agonist ivuxolimab. These receptors came from an adult with an advanced solid tumor such as melanoma, head and neck, liver or kidney cancer.

In this sample, this clone turned up once. This sequence joins TRBV7-3 and TRBJ2-5, with D perhaps TRBD1 or TRBD2 (5 bases each). The CDR3 extends over 17 amino acids. Germline V gene lookup returns CDR1 SGHTA and CDR2 FQGTGA. V lost 2 bases to trimming and J lost 5 bases, with 21 bases between them. In DNA, the CDR3 is TGTGCCAGCAGCTTATTTCCGGGGCTAGCCGGGATTGAGACCCAGTACTTC. This sequence encodes CASSLFPGLAGIETQYF.

The J gene is TRBJ2-3, the V gene TRBV18; D remains ambiguous. Per the germline V gene, CDR1 is KGHSH and CDR2 is LQKENI. The CDR3 runs 13 residues. Trimming stripped 2 bases from V and 3 bases from J, with 6 bases between. As DNA, the CDR3 is TGTGCCAGCTCACCAAGTCCTACAGATACGCAGTATTTT. This gives the protein CASSPSPTDTQYF.

This clone was detected only a few times. This sequence joins TRBV10-1 and TRBJ2-7, with TRBD1 matching 8 bases. Trimming at V came to 10 bases and at J to 5 bases, leaving 7 bases not matched to a gene. Germline lookup yields CDR1 WNHNN and CDR2 SYGVQD (reference sequence). The CDR3 contains 12 residues. CDR3 DNA: TGCGCCACCTCGACAGGGGCGAACGAGCAGTACTTC. Its translation: CATSTGANEQYF.

The rearrangement uses TRBV7-3 and TRBJ2-2; D is undetermined. Trimming took off 5 bases at V and 8 bases at J, with 15 bases between the two ends. This CDR3 has 14 residues. The germline V gene has CDR1 SGHTA and CDR2 FQGTGA. This chain's CDR3 is CASSPDGSRGELFF. Written as DNA, the CDR3 is TGTGCCAGCAGCCCGGACGGCTCGAGAGGGGAGCTGTTTTTT. The full variable domain, in which reference TRBV7-3 and TRBJ2-2 provide the parts outside the CDR3, is GAGVSQTPSNKVTEKGKYVELRCDPISGHTALYWYRQSLGQGPEFLIYFQGTGAADDSGLPNDRFFAVRPEGSVSTLKIQRTERGDSAVYLCASSPDGSRGELFFGEGSRLTVL.

This rearrangement joins TRBV28 to TRBJ2-3; D call uncertain. The ends were cut back, 2 bases at V and 6 bases at J, with 6 bases in the middle. This CDR3 is built from 12 residues. The germline CDR1 and CDR2 sequences are MDHEN and SYDVKM. The CDR3 DNA is TGTGCCAGCAGTTTACTGGCGGATACGCAGTATTTT. Protein sequence: CASSLLADTQYF.

This chain uses TRBV7-8 with TRBJ1-5, with 9 bases aligning to TRBD1. CDR3 length: 16 amino acids. J was trimmed by 6 bases and V by 1 base; bases with no gene match: 7. Germline V gene data show CDR1 as SGHVS and CDR2 as FQNEAQ. The CDR3 nucleotides read TGTGCCAGCAGCTTAGTTAACAGGGGGCTGGGTCAGCCCCAGCATTTT. Its translation is CASSLVNRGLGQPQHF.

The chain links TRBV14 to TRBJ2-7; tentatively, D is TRBD1 (5 bases). Trimming left V 4 bases short and J 6 bases short, with 16 bases between. Germline V gene data show CDR1 as SGHDN and CDR2 as FVKESK. The CDR3 loop spans 14 amino acids. For the CDR3, the DNA is TGTGCCAGCAGCCCAAGGCTGATAGGGGCCGAGCAGTACTTC. Translated: CASSPRLIGAEQYF.

The chain uses TRBV9 and TRBJ2-3; D tentatively fits TRBD1 or TRBD2 (7 bases each). Germline V gene sequence: CDR1 SGDLS, CDR2 YYNGEE. CDR3 length equals 15 residues. Trimming stripped 3 bases from V and 4 bases from J, with 15 bases between. The CDR3 protein is CASSERGRGSDTQYF. The CDR3 coding sequence is TGTGCCAGCAGCGAGAGGGGGCGGGGGTCAGATACGCAGTATTTT.

The gene calls are TRBV5-4 and TRBJ2-5; 9 nucleotides line up with TRBD1. The germline gives CDR1 SGHNT, CDR2 YYREEE (reference sequence). The CDR3 length is 15 residues. The J segment lost 4 bases and the V segment lost 1 base, leaving 5 bases of the junction unmatched. The CDR3 region has the DNA TGTGCCAGCAGCTTGACAGGGGGCATCAGAGAGACCCAGTACTTC. Residues: CASSLTGGIRETQYF.

This chain links TRBV27 with TRBJ2-7; the D gene is possibly TRBD1 (5 bases). The V gene lost 5 bases and the J gene lost 7 bases, with 18 bases spanning the gap. The V gene's germline CDR1 is MNHEY and CDR2 SMNVEV (reference sequence). The CDR3 totals 14 residues. The CDR3 here is CASSRQSRRREQYF. CDR3 sequence (DNA): TGTGCCAGCAGTCGACAGTCACGACGACGGGAGCAGTACTTC.

CDR3: CASGLSPGPDTQYF. The DNA of the CDR3 is TGTGCTAGTGGTTTGTCACCAGGCCCAGATACGCAGTATTTT. The rearrangement uses TRBV12-5 and TRBJ2-3; D unresolved. V was pared by 2 bases and J by 4 bases, with 10 bases between. The CDR3 has 14 amino acids. CDR1 LGHNT and CDR2 FRNRAP come from the germline V gene.

The chain couples TRBV14 to TRBJ2-5; 12 bases fit TRBD2. CDR3 length equals 15 residues. The germline V gene has CDR1 SGHDN and CDR2 FVKESK. J was trimmed by 5 bases and V by 3 bases; bases with no gene match: 4. The CDR3 protein is CASSQRTSGMETQYF. In nucleotides, the CDR3 is TGTGCCAGCAGCCAGCGGACTAGCGGGATGGAGACCCAGTACTTC.

This chain connects TRBV9 to TRBJ1-4; 7 nucleotides match TRBD1. V shed 0 bases, J shed 4 bases, and the junction held 6 bases outside the gene matches. The length of the CDR3 is 16 residues. The germline V gene encodes CDR1 SGDLS and CDR2 YYNGEE. The CDR3 here is CASSVGTTGINEKLFF. The CDR3 DNA sequence: TGTGCCAGCAGCGTAGGAACGACAGGGATTAATGAAAAACTGTTTTTT.

Here the CDR3 DNA reads TGTGCCAGCAGTCCTGGAGGAGGGGGCGGTCAGCCCCAGCATTTT. Translated, it gives CASSPGGGGGQPQHF. The chain joins TRBV28 to TRBJ1-5; 7 bases agree with TRBD1. Trimming at V came to 5 bases and at J to 6 bases, leaving 10 bases not matched to a gene. In germline, CDR1 is MDHEN, CDR2 SYDVKM. This CDR3 has 15 residues.

This clone came up once. V gene TRBV13 combines with J gene TRBJ2-7, with D unclear. Trimming stripped 5 bases from V and 1 base from J, with 12 bases between. CDR1 is PRHDT and CDR2 is FYEKMQ in the germline V gene (reference sequence). There are 14 residues in the CDR3. As DNA, the CDR3 is TGTGCCAGCAGCCTTGGGCAGGTGTCCTACGAGCAGTACTTC. Residues: CASSLGQVSYEQYF.

This clone was counted a single time. V is TRBV28 and J is TRBJ2-5, with TRBD2 identical over 8 bases. Germline V gives CDR1 MDHEN, CDR2 SYDVKM. The CDR3 totals 15 residues. Trimming took 5 bases from V and 1 from J; bases not matched to a gene: 6. CDR3 coding DNA: TGTGCCAGCAGTCAATATAGCGGGGCCCAAGAGACCCAGTACTTC. This codes for CASSQYSGAQETQYF.

The chain uses TRBV5-4 and TRBJ2-3; 7 nucleotides agree with TRBD2. Germline V gene sequence: CDR1 SGHNT, CDR2 YYREEE (reference sequence). The V and J ends lost 5 bases and 0 bases, in that order; junction bases with no gene match: 3. CDR3 length: 14 residues. For the CDR3, the DNA is TGTGCCAGCAGTGCCGGGGGGAGCACAGATACGCAGTATTTT. Translating it yields CASSAGGSTDTQYF.

This sequence joins TRBV5-1 and TRBJ1-2, with 9 bases aligning to TRBD1. Germline loops: CDR1 SGHRS, CDR2 YFSETQ. V lost 4 bases, J lost 3 bases, and 7 bases stayed unmatched. The CDR3 runs 15 residues. CDR3 amino acids: CASSPGDRVYYGYTF. In DNA form, the CDR3 reads TGCGCCAGCAGCCCGGGGGACAGGGTATACTATGGCTACACCTTC.

The chain joins TRBV4-2 to TRBJ2-3, with TRBD2 matching 10 bases. The V segment lost 1 base and the J segment 2 bases; nucleotides outside the gene matches: 9. This CDR3 spans 18 amino acids. CDR1 and CDR2 from the germline V gene are LGHNA and YNFKEQ. The CDR3 DNA reads as TGTGCCAGCAGCCAAGCCCTAGGAGGGACTAGCGTCACAGATACGCAGTATTTT. Its protein product is CASSQALGGTSVTDTQYF.

The rearrangement joins TRBV6-6 to TRBJ1-5; no clear D. CDR3 length: 15 amino acids. The V end was cut by 2 bases, the J end by 0 bases, with 8 bases between. Per germline, CDR1 MNHNY and CDR2 SVGAGI (reference sequence). The CDR3 spells CASSYGLHSNQPQHF. The CDR3 coding sequence is TGTGCCAGCAGTTACGGCCTTCATAGCAATCAGCCCCAGCATTTT.

This clone was counted a single time. The chain uses TRBV18 and TRBJ2-7; D not resolved. This CDR3 is 13 amino acids long. CDR1 KGHSH and CDR2 LQKENI come from the germline V gene. The V end was cut by 6 bases, the J end by 3 bases, with 12 bases between. The CDR3 sequence is CASSPGSDYEQYF. CDR3 coding DNA: TGTGCCAGCTCCCCGGGCTCCGACTACGAGCAGTACTTC.

V gene TRBV5-4 combines with J gene TRBJ2-7, with a tentative D call TRBD2 (5 bases). Between the trimmed V and J ends, which lost 4 bases and 7 bases, there was a span of 15 bases. The CDR3 is 13 amino acids. CDR1 and CDR2 from the germline V gene are SGHNT and YYREEE (reference sequence). The CDR3, as DNA: TGTGCCAGCAGCCCCCGCGGGTCATTGGAGCAGTACTTC. Translating it yields CASSPRGSLEQYF. Full variable domain (outside the CDR3, taken from reference TRBV5-4 and TRBJ2-7): ETGVTQSPTHLIKTRGQQVTLRCSSQSGHNTVSWYQQALGQGPQFIFQYYREEENGRGNFPPRFSGLQFPNYSSELNVNALELDDSALYLCASSPRGSLEQYFGPGTRLTVT.

The V and J genes are TRBV27 and TRBJ2-2, with D perhaps matching TRBD1 or TRBD2 (5 bases each). V shed 7 bases and J shed 6 bases, with 18 bases lying between them. Germline values: CDR1 MNHEY, CDR2 SMNVEV (reference sequence). This CDR3 has 15 residues. The CDR3 reads CASNPGPVGPGELFF. The CDR3 nucleotides read TGTGCCAGCAATCCGGGACCTGTAGGACCCGGGGAGCTGTTTTTT.

CDR3 residues: CASSEPKLDREIYEQYF. CDR3 nucleotides: TGTGCCAGCAGTGAACCGAAACTAGACAGGGAAATTTACGAGCAGTACTTC. V is TRBV25-1 and J is TRBJ2-7; 7 nucleotides line up with TRBD1. CDR1 and CDR2 from the germline V gene are MGHDK and SYGVNS. Losses at the gene ends were 2 bases for V and 4 bases for J; bases not matched to a gene: 14. The CDR3 loop spans 17 amino acids.

V gene TRBV6-5 combines with J gene TRBJ1-6, with a possible D match to TRBD1 (5 bases). Trimming stripped 2 bases from V and 8 bases from J, with 7 bases between. Per the germline V gene, CDR1 is MNHEY and CDR2 is SVGAGI. The CDR3 is made up of 13 amino acids. CDR3 sequence reads: CASSYLGDSPLHF. CDR3 DNA: TGTGCCAGCAGTTACCTAGGGGATTCACCCCTCCACTTT.

The CDR3 coding sequence is TGTGCCAGCCGATCCCCCCACAGCCCCCGCACAGATACGCAGTATTTT. It encodes CASRSPHSPRTDTQYF. This chain connects TRBV28 to TRBJ2-3; D ambiguous. V lost 8 bases and J lost 1, with 19 bases in between. Germline V gene data show CDR1 as MDHEN and CDR2 as SYDVKM. This CDR3 spans 16 amino acids.

The V gene is TRBV9, the J gene TRBJ2-2, with D hard to call. The CDR3 consists of 11 residues. The V gene lost 4 bases and the J gene lost 5 bases, with 3 bases spanning the gap. Germline V gene data show CDR1 as SGDLS and CDR2 as YYNGEE. As DNA, the CDR3 is TGTGCCAGCAGCCTGACCGGGGAGCTGTTTTTT. This encodes CASSLTGELFF.

The gene calls are TRBV7-3 and TRBJ1-1, with TRBD1 matching 8 bases. Germline V lookup: CDR1 SGHTA, CDR2 FQGTGA. There are 12 residues in the CDR3. With V trimmed by 4 bases and J by 12 bases, 7 bases remained unmatched. The CDR3 is CASSSTDRVTFF. As DNA, the CDR3 is TGTGCCAGCAGCTCCACGGACAGGGTAACTTTCTTT.

This rearrangement joins TRBV28 to TRBJ2-1; tentatively, D is TRBD2 (5 bases). V shed 2 bases and J shed 2 bases, with 7 bases lying between them. CDR3 length equals 14 residues. CDR1 is MDHEN, CDR2 SYDVKM, per germline. This chain's CDR3 is CASSLVGAYNEQFF. DNA for the CDR3: TGTGCCAGCAGTTTAGTCGGGGCCTACAATGAGCAGTTCTTC.

The chain has TRBV6-5 and TRBJ2-1, with D unresolved. The CDR3 length is 15 residues. V lost 2 bases to trimming and J lost 8 bases, with 16 bases between them. Germline V lookup: CDR1 MNHEY, CDR2 SVGAGI. The CDR3 DNA sequence: TGTGCCAGCAGTTACCAGGACCGACGGTCCGATGAGCAGTTCTTC. Translating it yields CASSYQDRRSDEQFF.